These 20 T cell receptor beta chains originate from one sample sequenced in a study of OX40 agonist ivuxolimab in advanced cancers. The protocol was immunoSEQ multiplex PCR, while the TCRdb copy is restricted to in-frame clones and leaves out a portion. The top ten clones hold 0.35% to 0.5% of a sample with nearly 80,000 clones, 84% of them seen once. The specimen was CD4+ or CD8+ T cells sorted from blood, collected in a trial of the OX40 agonist ivuxolimab. These receptors came from an adult with an advanced solid tumor such as melanoma, head and neck, liver or kidney cancer.

The V and J genes are TRBV28 and TRBJ1-3; 8 positions match TRBD1. Per the germline V gene, CDR1 is MDHEN and CDR2 is SYDVKM. CDR3 size: 16 residues. With V trimmed by 3 bases and J by 2 bases, 6 bases remained unmatched. CDR3 sequence (DNA): TGTGCCAGCAGTTTTGTGGACAGGGCCCCTGGAAACACCATATATTTT. Encoded protein: CASSFVDRAPGNTIYF. The variable domain in full, completed from reference TRBV28 and TRBJ1-3, reads DVKVTQSSRYLVKRTGEKVFLECVQDMDHENMFWYRQDPGLGLRLIYFSYDVKMKEKGDIPEGYSVSREKKERFSLILESASTNQTSMYLCASSFVDRAPGNTIYFGEGSWLTVV.

The chain carries TRBV18 and TRBJ2-1; 7 bases line up with TRBD2. The CDR3 spans 15 residues. The germline V gene has CDR1 KGHSH and CDR2 LQKENI. The V segment lost 2 bases and the J segment 2 bases; nucleotides outside the gene matches: 3. The CDR3 spells CASSPVRGAYNEQFF. DNA for the CDR3: TGTGCCAGCTCACCAGTCCGGGGGGCCTACAATGAGCAGTTCTTC.

The rearrangement joins TRBV7-9 to TRBJ1-4, with D perhaps TRBD1 (5 bases). V lost 5 bases and J 8 bases, leaving 12 bases between the germline ends. CDR1 and CDR2 (germline): SEHNR, FQNEAQ (reference sequence). The CDR3 covers 13 residues. The CDR3 DNA is TGTGCCAGCAGCCCCCAGGGAGGGGAAAAACTGTTTTTT. The encoded protein is CASSPQGGEKLFF.

This clone appeared a few times. The J gene is TRBJ1-2, the V gene TRBV10-3; D may be TRBD1 (5 bases). The V gene's germline CDR1 is ENHRY and CDR2 SYGVKD. Trimming shortened V by 2 bases and J by 2 bases, and 6 bases separated the two germline ends. The CDR3 is 13 amino acids. This CDR3 reads CAISEDSNYGYTF. Here the CDR3 DNA reads TGTGCCATCAGTGAGGACAGCAACTATGGCTACACCTTC.

This chain connects TRBV9 to TRBJ1-1; D is unresolved. The V gene lost 1 base and the J gene lost 3 bases, with 10 bases spanning the gap. CDR1 is SGDLS and CDR2 is YYNGEE in the germline V gene. The CDR3 spans 14 residues. CDR3 region: CASSVMSTDTEAFF. In DNA form, the CDR3 reads TGTGCCAGCAGCGTAATGAGTACGGACACTGAAGCTTTCTTT.

The sample holds one count of this clone. CDR3 nucleotide sequence: TGTGCCAGCTCAGGGGACCGGAACACTGAAGCTTTCTTT. Translation: CASSGDRNTEAFF. The J gene is TRBJ1-1, the V gene TRBV2; tentative D call: TRBD1 (6 bases). Germline CDR1 is SNHLY and CDR2 is FYNNEI. The length of the CDR3 is 13 residues. The ends were cut back, 8 bases at V and 1 base at J, with 11 bases in the middle.

The table lists this clone with a count of one. V and J are TRBV7-9 and TRBJ1-3, with TRBD1 as a possible D gene (5 bases). This CDR3 region has 15 residues. V lost 2 bases and J lost 1, with 9 bases in between. CDR1 is SEHNR and CDR2 is FQNEAQ in the germline V gene (reference sequence). The CDR3 reads CASSLKGTSGNTIYF. The DNA of the CDR3 is TGTGCCAGCAGCTTAAAAGGGACGTCTGGAAACACCATATATTTT.

The sample holds a few counts of this clone. The chain is built from TRBV9 and TRBJ1-3; D not certain. The germline V and J ends were trimmed by 0 bases and 8 bases, with 9 bases remaining between them. The CDR3 length is 13 residues. Looked up from germline, CDR1 is SGDLS and CDR2 is YYNGEE. CDR3 region: CASSVELGYTIYF. Here the CDR3 DNA reads TGTGCCAGCAGCGTAGAGCTGGGATACACCATATATTTT.

This sequence joins TRBV29-1 and TRBJ1-1; TRBD1 might be the D (6 bases). The CDR3 spans 13 residues. V was cut by 5 bases and J by 1 base, with 11 bases left in between. Germline CDR1 and CDR2: SQVTM and ANQGSEA. CDR3 bases: TGCAGCGTTCAAACAGGGCGGAACACTGAAGCTTTCTTT. Translated: CSVQTGRNTEAFF.

The CDR3 nucleotides read TGTGCCAGCAGTGAAAGGGAGACAAAGACCTACAATGAGCAGTTCTTC. It is translated as CASSERETKTYNEQFF. The chain combines TRBV6-1 with TRBJ2-1; a weak D match, TRBD2 (5 bases). Trimming removed 2 bases at V and 2 bases at J, with 13 bases between. Germline-derived CDR1 and CDR2 are MNHNS and SASEGT. This CDR3 region has 16 residues.

The rearrangement uses TRBV2 and TRBJ2-7; 9 bases align to TRBD2. This CDR3 spans 12 amino acids. Germline values: CDR1 SNHLY, CDR2 FYNNEI. The ends lost 8 bases at V and 5 bases at J; junction bases unmatched: 4. CDR3 coding DNA: TGTGCCAGCGGCGGGAGGGCCGACGAGCAGTACTTC. Its translation is CASGGRADEQYF.

V is TRBV7-8 and J is TRBJ1-1; 7 nucleotides align to TRBD1. The CDR3 has 14 amino acids. The germline gives CDR1 SGHVS, CDR2 FQNEAQ. The J segment lost 4 bases and the V segment lost 5 bases, leaving 7 bases of the junction unmatched. The CDR3 region is CASSRRGQITEAFF. CDR3 in DNA: TGTGCCAGCAGCCGGAGGGGGCAGATCACTGAAGCTTTCTTT.

This clone was detected once. This chain joins TRBV5-1 and TRBJ2-5, with 7 bases fitting TRBD1. CDR3 size: 14 residues. Germline assignment: CDR1 SGHRS and CDR2 YFSETQ. The V and J ends lost 5 bases and 7 bases, in that order; junction bases with no gene match: 11. The CDR3 DNA sequence: TGCGCCAGCAGTTCCGGACAGGCCGAGGGGACCCAGTACTTC. This codes for CASSSGQAEGTQYF.

This chain joins TRBV28 and TRBJ1-3, with D maybe TRBD1 (6 bases). The CDR3 consists of 14 residues. Trimming took 6 bases from V and 0 from J, leaving 9 bases between them. Looked up from germline, CDR1 is MDHEN and CDR2 is SYDVKM. CDR3 region: CASRKDSSGNTIYF. The DNA of the CDR3 is TGTGCCAGCAGGAAGGACAGCTCTGGAAACACCATATATTTT.

The chain links TRBV7-9 to TRBJ2-1; 13 bases are a match to TRBD2. The CDR3 is 15 residues long. CDR1 is SEHNR, CDR2 FQNEAQ, per germline (reference sequence). V lost 5 bases, J lost 9 bases, and 7 bases stayed unmatched. This CDR3 is CASSIGTSGTSEQFF. CDR3 DNA: TGTGCCAGCAGCATCGGGACTAGCGGGACGTCTGAGCAGTTCTTC.

The sample holds one count of this clone. The chain combines TRBV30 with TRBJ2-1; TRBD2 aligns across 7 bases. The CDR3 loop spans 14 amino acids. Germline assignment: CDR1 GTSNPN and CDR2 SVGIG (reference sequence). Unmatched junction bases numbered 14, after V lost 8 bases and J lost 7 bases. The CDR3 sequence is CARGAGVLGNEQFF. The CDR3 DNA sequence: TGTGCCCGGGGTGCGGGAGTCCTCGGAAATGAGCAGTTCTTC. Looking up the rest from reference TRBV30 and TRBJ2-1 gives the full variable domain: SQTIHQWPATLVQPVGSPLSLECTVEGTSNPNLYWYRQAAGRGLQLLFYSVGIGQISSEVPQNLSASRPQDRQFILSSKKLLLSDSGFYLCARGAGVLGNEQFFGPGTRLTVL.

The V gene is TRBV7-8, the J gene TRBJ1-1; D not certain. The CDR3 covers 13 residues. The germline V and J ends were trimmed by 1 base and 4 bases, with 7 bases remaining between them. CDR1 and CDR2 (germline): SGHVS, FQNEAQ. The CDR3 loop reads CASSLVKLTEAFF. The CDR3 DNA reads as TGTGCCAGCAGCTTAGTAAAGCTCACTGAAGCTTTCTTT.

The J gene is TRBJ1-2, the V gene TRBV6-5; 10 nucleotides align to TRBD1. This CDR3 is 15 amino acids long. With 6 bases clipped from V and 7 bases from J, the junction kept 11 bases outside the gene matches. The germline V gene encodes CDR1 MNHEY and CDR2 SVGAGI. CDR3 coding DNA: TGTGCCAGCAGGAAATCCGGACAGGGGGAAGGTGGCTACACCTTC. Translated: CASRKSGQGEGGYTF.

This clone has more than one count but fewer than ten. The V gene is TRBV18, the J gene TRBJ2-1; 14 positions match TRBD2. Trimming at V came to 4 bases and at J to 2 bases, leaving 10 bases not matched to a gene. CDR3 size: 19 residues. The germline gives CDR1 KGHSH, CDR2 LQKENI. The CDR3 reads CASSRLAGGGSEAYNEQFF. For the CDR3, the DNA is TGTGCCAGCTCACGACTAGCGGGAGGGGGGTCCGAAGCCTACAATGAGCAGTTCTTC.

The chain links TRBV2 to TRBJ1-5; the D is unclear. V was shortened by 1 base and J by 2 bases, with 12 bases between the two germline ends. The CDR3 consists of 16 residues. Germline V lookup: CDR1 SNHLY, CDR2 FYNNEI. The CDR3 here is CASSEGVKLGNQPQHF. The CDR3 region has the DNA TGTGCCAGCAGTGAAGGGGTCAAGTTGGGCAATCAGCCCCAGCATTTT.